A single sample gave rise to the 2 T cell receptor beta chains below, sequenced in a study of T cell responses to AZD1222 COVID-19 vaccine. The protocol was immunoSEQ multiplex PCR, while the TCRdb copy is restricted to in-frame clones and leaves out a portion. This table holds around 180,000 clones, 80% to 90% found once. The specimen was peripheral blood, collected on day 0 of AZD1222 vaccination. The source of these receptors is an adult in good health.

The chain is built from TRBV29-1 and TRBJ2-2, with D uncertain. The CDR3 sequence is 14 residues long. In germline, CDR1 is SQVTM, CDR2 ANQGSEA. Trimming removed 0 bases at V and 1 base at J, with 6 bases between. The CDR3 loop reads CSVEDQWNTGELFF. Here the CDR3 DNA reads TGCAGCGTTGAAGATCAATGGAACACCGGGGAGCTGTTTTTT.

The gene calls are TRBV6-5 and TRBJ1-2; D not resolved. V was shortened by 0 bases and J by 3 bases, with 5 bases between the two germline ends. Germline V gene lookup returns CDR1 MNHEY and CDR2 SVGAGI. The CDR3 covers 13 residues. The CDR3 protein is CASSYSLDYGYTF. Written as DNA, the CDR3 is TGTGCCAGCAGTTACTCGCTAGACTATGGCTACACCTTC.